These 20 T cell receptor beta chains came from one sample sequenced in a study of regulatory T cells in long-lasting Graves disease. According to the study, TCR beta libraries were built with iRepertoire HTBI primers and CDR3-region Arm-PCR. Each CDR3 protein is one row after TCRdb ran MiXCR on the multiplex PCR reads. The repertoire holds under 400,000 distinct CDR3 sequences, about a sixth seen once, with 25% to 30% in the top ten. Regarding time point: newly diagnosed GD, antithyroid drugs for less than 3 months. Extracted PBMC RNA gave rise to the TCR library. Another study also made use of these data, one on T cells in Graves' hyperthyroidism and ophthalmopathy.

Specimen: peripheral blood mononuclear cells (PBMCs), collected at new diagnosis, from a patient treated with antithyroid drugs. These receptors were obtained from a man aged 40-55 years with Graves disease.

This clonotype has at least ten counts. V is TRBV6-1 and J is TRBJ2-1, with a possible D match to TRBD2 (6 bases). The germline gives CDR1 MNHNS, CDR2 SASEGT. This CDR3 has 15 amino acids. V was pared by 4 bases and J by 6 bases, with 16 bases between. CDR3 bases: TGTGCCAGCAGTGCCCAGGGTGGAGGGAGCAATGAGCAGTTCTTC. Its translation: CASSAQGGGSNEQFF.

The V and J genes are TRBV5-5 and TRBJ2-1; TRBD2 agrees at 7 bases. There are 16 residues in the CDR3. CDR1 and CDR2 from the germline V gene are SGHKS and YYEKEE (reference sequence). The trim removed 5 bases at V and 1 base at J, leaving 9 bases unmatched. CDR3 amino acids: CASSSGGRESYNEQFF. The CDR3 DNA reads as TGTGCCAGCAGTAGCGGAGGGAGGGAATCCTACAATGAGCAGTTCTTC.

This clonotype was counted at least ten times. CDR3 protein: CSVVVGQGSYEQYF. In nucleotides, the CDR3 is TGCAGCGTTGTGGTCGGACAGGGGAGTTACGAGCAGTACTTC. This chain joins TRBV29-1 and TRBJ2-7, with 9 nucleotides matching TRBD1. CDR3 length: 14 residues. J was trimmed by 4 bases and V by 4 bases; bases with no gene match: 8. Germline V lookup: CDR1 SQVTM, CDR2 ANQGSEA.

This rearrangement joins TRBV20-1 to TRBJ1-1, with D possibly matching TRBD1 (6 bases). The CDR3 runs 14 residues. Germline CDR1 is DFQATT and CDR2 is SNEGSKA (reference sequence). Trimming took off 3 bases at V and 13 bases at J, with 24 bases between the two ends. Written as DNA, the CDR3 is TGCAGTGCTAGTCCCATACAGGGCCCTGGCTTTGGTTTCTTT. Encoded protein: CSASPIQGPGFGFF.

This clonotype occurred many times. This chain joins TRBV18 and TRBJ2-2; D may be TRBD1 (7 bases). From germline, CDR1 is KGHSH and CDR2 LQKENI. CDR3 length equals 15 residues. The ends were cut back, 8 bases at V and 5 bases at J, with 18 bases in the middle. The CDR3 sequence is CASRRDRTITGELFF. In DNA form, the CDR3 reads TGTGCCAGCCGGAGGGACAGAACCATTACCGGGGAGCTGTTTTTT.

This chain joins TRBV10-3 and TRBJ2-5, with 8 bases that match TRBD2. Germline V CDR1 and CDR2: ENHRY, SYGVKD. V lost 5 bases to trimming and J lost 4 bases; unmatched junction nucleotides: 12. The CDR3 is made up of 16 amino acids. CDR3 sequence (DNA): TGTGCCATCAGTCCTTCGCGGGGGGCCGCCGCAGAGACCCAGTACTTC. Its translation: CAISPSRGAAAETQYF.

This clonotype was seen repeatedly, ten times or more. The genes are TRBV10-3 and TRBJ2-2; 7 positions agree with TRBD2. The CDR3 spans 15 residues. J lost 4 bases, V lost 4 bases, and 6 bases had no gene match. Germline-derived CDR1 and CDR2 are ENHRY and SYGVKD. The CDR3 loop reads CAISAGTTGTGELFF. CDR3 nucleotides: TGTGCCATCAGTGCCGGGACTACTGGCACCGGGGAGCTGTTTTTT.

The table lists this clonotype with many counts. V and J are TRBV30 and TRBJ1-5; no firm D call. V lost 0 bases, J lost 2 bases, and 5 bases lay in between. The CDR3 totals 13 residues. Germline assignment: CDR1 GTSNPN and CDR2 SVGIG (reference sequence). CDR3 in DNA: TGTGCCTGGAGTGTAACGGGCAATCAGCCCCAGCATTTT. Its translation: CAWSVTGNQPQHF.

Ten or more counts support this clonotype. The gene calls are TRBV4-2 and TRBJ1-4; D call uncertain. V lost 0 bases, J lost 7 bases, and 6 bases lay in between. This CDR3 spans 13 amino acids. Germline V gives CDR1 LGHNA, CDR2 YNFKEQ. The CDR3 region is CASSQETGEKLFF. The DNA of the CDR3 is TGTGCCAGCAGCCAAGAGACGGGTGAAAAACTGTTTTTT.

This clonotype was seen ten or more times. CDR3 protein: CASSDVPEGGYTF. The CDR3 DNA sequence: TGTGCCAGCAGCGATGTCCCGGAGGGTGGCTACACCTTC. The chain uses TRBV2 and TRBJ1-2; D is uncertain. This CDR3 region has 13 residues. Trimming pared 6 bases from V and 7 bases from J, leaving 15 bases between. Germline CDR1 is SNHLY and CDR2 is FYNNEI.

This clonotype was observed once. The J gene is TRBJ2-3, the V gene TRBV5-1; 14 bases are a match to TRBD2. CDR3 length: 17 residues. Looked up from germline, CDR1 is SGHRS and CDR2 is YFSETQ. Losses at the gene ends were 4 bases for V and 2 bases for J; bases not matched to a gene: 6. The CDR3 nucleotides are TGCGCCAGCAGCACGGGACTAGCGGGGGCCGTCACAGATACGCAGTATTTT. Translation: CASSTGLAGAVTDTQYF.

In its sample, this clonotype was seen many times. This chain uses TRBV7-3 with TRBJ2-1, with 9 bases that match TRBD2. V trimming: 2 bases; J trimming: 3 bases; junction bases outside the gene matches: 2. CDR1 is SGHTA and CDR2 is FQGTGA in the germline V gene. This CDR3 comprises 15 residues. The CDR3 loop reads CASSLGLASYNEQFF. The CDR3 DNA sequence: TGTGCCAGCAGCTTAGGACTAGCGAGCTACAATGAGCAGTTCTTC. The variable domain in full, completed from reference TRBV7-3 and TRBJ2-1, reads GAGVSQTPSNKVTEKGKYVELRCDPISGHTALYWYRQSLGQGPEFLIYFQGTGAADDSGLPNDRFFAVRPEGSVSTLKIQRTERGDSAVYLCASSLGLASYNEQFFGPGTRLTVL.

Concerning this clonotype: A far larger clone is only one base removed, so a read error is likely. No DNA is shown, since the ends of the CDR3 on it are uncertain; the CDR3 is the one TCRdb lists. The chain joins TRBV7-9 to TRBJ1-5; the table's D call, TRBD1, was not checked against the DNA. The CDR3 sequence runs 13 residues, both termini included. Germline V gene data show CDR1 as SEHNR and CDR2 as FQNEAQ (reference sequence). The CDR3 reads CAGSFGAGQPQHF.

This clonotype was observed many times. The CDR3 reads CASKINPNSPLHF. The CDR3 DNA reads TGTGCCAGCAAAATAAATCCGAATTCACCCCTCCACTTT. The J gene is TRBJ1-6, the V gene TRBV2; unclear D gene. This CDR3 comprises 13 residues. Germline V gene data show CDR1 as SNHLY and CDR2 as FYNNEI. Deletions cut 7 bases from V and 7 bases from J, with 11 bases between.

The rearrangement links TRBV13 to TRBJ2-7; the D call may be TRBD1 or TRBD2 (5 bases each). Germline V gene lookup returns CDR1 PRHDT and CDR2 FYEKMQ (reference sequence). This CDR3 is 15 amino acids long. Trimming shortened V by 5 bases and J by 3 bases, and 17 bases separated the two germline ends. The DNA of the CDR3 is TGTGCCAGCAGCCCCCTACGGGGCCCCAACTACGAGCAGTACTTC. Protein product: CASSPLRGPNYEQYF.

This clonotype was seen at least ten times. The chain couples TRBV28 to TRBJ2-7, with D unclear. V gave up 4 bases and J gave up 0 bases, with 13 bases separating them. The CDR3 loop spans 15 amino acids. The germline gives CDR1 MDHEN, CDR2 SYDVKM. In DNA form, the CDR3 reads TGTGCCAGCAGTTCGAACTCAGGTGCCTCCTACGAGCAGTACTTC. The encoded protein is CASSSNSGASYEQYF.

This clonotype was seen many times. The chain is built from TRBV30 and TRBJ2-1; 7 bases match TRBD1. Germline V gene sequence: CDR1 GTSNPN, CDR2 SVGIG (reference sequence). Trimming at V came to 2 bases and at J to 8 bases, leaving 15 bases not matched to a gene. The CDR3 contains 16 residues. The CDR3 loop reads CAWSTYDRDAGDEQFF. DNA of the CDR3: TGTGCCTGGAGTACATACGACAGGGACGCTGGGGATGAGCAGTTCTTC.

This clonotype came up a few times. V usage is TRBV19 and J usage is TRBJ1-1; D not certain. Germline V CDR1 and CDR2: LNHDA, SQIVND (reference sequence). This CDR3 region has 15 residues. Trimming left V 7 bases short and J 0 bases short, with 15 bases between. CDR3 amino acids: CASKLTGHLNTEAFF. CDR3 DNA: TGTGCCAGTAAACTAACCGGGCACCTGAACACTGAAGCTTTCTTT.

This clonotype was recorded at least ten times. This chain links TRBV7-8 with TRBJ2-1; 8 positions agree with TRBD1. Germline CDR1 SGHVS, CDR2 FQNEAQ. This CDR3 is built from 14 residues. V lost 5 bases and J lost 4; bases outside the gene matches: 4. DNA for the CDR3: TGTGCCAGCAGCCTCCGGGACAGGTACAATGAGCAGTTCTTC. Amino acid sequence: CASSLRDRYNEQFF.

This clonotype was counted ten times or more. The CDR3 nucleotides are TGTGCCTGGAGGGCTAGCGGGGAAGAGACCCAGTACTTC. Its protein is CAWRASGEETQYF. The chain combines TRBV30 with TRBJ2-5; the match to TRBD2 covers 9 bases. The CDR3 extends over 13 amino acids. The V gene end was trimmed by 3 bases and the J gene end by 3 bases; junction bases not matched to a gene: 2. The germline V gene encodes CDR1 GTSNPN and CDR2 SVGIG (reference sequence).